What follows are 11 T cell receptor beta chains derived from one specimen sequenced in a study of blood T cells in healthy people across ages. Together with a sample-barcoded 5' primer, a J-beta primer mix was included in a second PCR lasting about 7 to 12 cycles. In TCRdb, the 5' RACE reads were re-called with MiXCR into one record per CDR3 protein. This sample has about 970,000 distinct CDR3 sequences, with about 53% found just once. Material: blood. The receptors here all came from a woman aged 55-69 years in good health.

The rearrangement joins TRBV6-2 or TRBV6-3 to TRBJ2-5, with unresolved D. This CDR3 comprises 13 residues. Germline CDR1 reads MNHEY; CDR2 reads SVGEGT. With 0 bases removed from V and 5 bases from J, the gap between germline ends came to 7 bases. This CDR3 reads CASSYSSSETQYF. CDR3 in DNA: TGTGCCAGCAGTTACTCGAGTTCGGAGACCCAGTACTTC.

The gene calls are TRBV12-3 or TRBV12-4 and TRBJ2-7; TRBD2 agrees at 7 bases. This CDR3 contains 15 residues. V gave up 1 base and J gave up 3 bases; unmatched junction bases: 6. In nucleotides, the CDR3 is TGTGCCAGCAGTTTAGTTGGGTCTAGCGGCTACGAGCAGTACTTC. Translated: CASSLVGSSGYEQYF.

The rearrangement links TRBV28 to TRBJ2-7; 10 positions match TRBD2. V trimming: 5 bases; J trimming: 3 bases; junction bases outside the gene matches: 7. CDR3 length equals 15 residues. CDR1 MDHEN and CDR2 SYDVKM come from the germline V gene. CDR3 nucleotide sequence: TGTGCCAGCAGTACTCGGACTAGCGGCCACTACGAGCAGTACTTC. This translates into CASSTRTSGHYEQYF.

The chain carries TRBV29-1 and TRBJ2-5; D not resolved. CDR1 and CDR2 (germline): SQVTM, ANQGSEA. CDR3 size: 12 residues. V was shortened by 4 bases and J by 3 bases, with 9 bases between the two germline ends. The CDR3 here is CSVGSTEETQYF. CDR3 nucleotide sequence: TGCAGCGTTGGCTCTACAGAAGAGACCCAGTACTTC.

The gene calls are TRBV6-5 and TRBJ1-5; the D is unclear. The CDR3 covers 12 residues. CDR1 MNHEY and CDR2 SVGAGI come from the germline V gene. Trimming took off 6 bases at V and 7 bases at J, with 10 bases between the two ends. The CDR3 sequence is CASSQIGQPQHF. In DNA form, the CDR3 reads TGTGCCAGCAGCCAGATAGGACAGCCCCAGCATTTT.

This clonotype appeared a few times. The chain couples TRBV4-2 to TRBJ1-2, with D tentatively TRBD1 (5 bases). V was clipped by 0 bases and J by 4 bases, with 18 bases between them. The CDR3 consists of 17 residues. Germline V gene data show CDR1 as LGHNA and CDR2 as YNFKEQ. The CDR3 region is CASSQEAPGPVGYGYTF. DNA of the CDR3: TGTGCCAGCAGCCAAGAGGCCCCAGGGCCGGTGGGCTATGGCTACACCTTC.

This clonotype was detected a few times. V and J are TRBV7-2 and TRBJ1-5, with 10 bases fitting TRBD1. In germline, CDR1 is SGHTA, CDR2 FQGNSA. Trimming cost V 5 bases and J 7 bases; bases outside gene matches: 8. CDR3 length: 15 residues. Here the CDR3 DNA reads TGTGCCAGCAGCACCGGGACAGGGGTTCGACAGCCCCAGCATTTT. This codes for CASSTGTGVRQPQHF.

As for this clonotype: Germline is not matched at one junction end, which may reflect a read error. The rearrangement links TRBV6-2 or TRBV6-3 to TRBJ1-1; unclear D gene. This CDR3 region has 12 residues. Germline CDR1 reads MNHEY; CDR2 reads SVGEGT. The CDR3 coding sequence is TGTGCCAGCAGCATACCGAACGCTGAAGCTTTCTTT. This sequence encodes CASSIPNAEAFF.

The V call is TRBV12-3 or TRBV12-4, the J call TRBJ2-3; 8 bases map to TRBD2. CDR3 length equals 14 residues. Losses at the gene ends were 3 bases for V and 10 bases for J; bases not matched to a gene: 9. The DNA of the CDR3 is TGTGCCAGCAGTTTCGGGGGGGTTGACTCCCCGCAGTATTTT. Translation gives CASSFGGVDSPQYF.

This chain connects TRBV20-1 to TRBJ2-7; no clear D gene. The CDR3 is made up of 14 amino acids. Trimming took 3 bases from V and 0 from J, leaving 12 bases between them. The germline gives CDR1 DFQATT, CDR2 SNEGSKA (reference sequence). The CDR3 region is CSASFPISSYEQYF. For the CDR3, the DNA is TGCAGTGCTAGTTTCCCAATATCCTCCTACGAGCAGTACTTC.

The V gene is TRBV4-1, the J gene TRBJ2-4; D is uncertain. The CDR3 has 15 amino acids. The V gene lost 3 bases and the J gene lost 1 base, with 10 bases spanning the gap. Germline V lookup: CDR1 MGHRA, CDR2 YSYEKL. In nucleotides, the CDR3 is TGCGCCAGCAGCCAGAGCACAGTGGCCAAAAACATTCAGTACTTC. Amino acids: CASSQSTVAKNIQYF.